Listed here is a single T cell receptor (beta chain). Germline CDR1 reads MNHEY; CDR2 reads SVGAGI. V lost 3 bases to trimming and J lost 8 bases, with 13 bases between them. CDR3 length equals 13 residues. This record comes from a study of T cells in tumors after PD-1 blockade. Profiling relied on immunoSEQ multiplex PCR, and the TCRdb table lists in-frame clones only, not all of them. The sample consists of approximately 48,000 clones, approximately 81% of them appearing once. The sequence came from a human donor with basal cell carcinoma. This rearrangement joins TRBV6-5 to TRBJ1-2; tentatively, D is TRBD1 (6 bases). The sequencing here drew on PBMCs, taken before anti-PD-1 treatment. CDR3 residues: CASSYTGRFGYTF. The CDR3 nucleotides are TGTGCCAGCAGTTATACAGGGCGATTCGGCTACACCTTC.